This TCR beta chain was documented in a study of OX40 agonist ivuxolimab in advanced cancers. Profiling relied on immunoSEQ multiplex PCR, and the TCRdb table lists in-frame clones only, not all of them. The sample consists of roughly 43,000 clones, around 90% of them appearing once. V dropped 0 bases and J dropped 3; count of bases not matched to a gene: 3. This CDR3 contains 14 residues. V usage is TRBV5-7 and J usage is TRBJ2-7; TRBD2 matches 7 bases. TRBV5-7 is an ORF, with its function uncertain. Specimen: CD4+ or CD8+ T cells sorted from blood, collected in a trial of the OX40 agonist ivuxolimab. The origin of this receptor is an adult with an advanced solid tumor such as melanoma, head and neck, liver or kidney cancer. This CDR3 reads CASSLGAGDYEQYF. As DNA, the CDR3 is TGTGCCAGCAGCTTGGGGGCGGGGGACTACGAGCAGTACTTC.